The next 13 T cell receptor beta chains were all read from a single sample in a study of cytomegalovirus exposure and HLA in healthy donors. PCR involved 60 Vbeta and 13 Jbeta primers. Method: immunoSEQ multiplex PCR; TCRdb's copy keeps in-frame clones and lacks some. The sample lists about 120,000 clones, approximately 80% occurring once. What was sequenced was PBMCs. All receptors derive from a man aged 18 to 30 in good health and CMV-seronegative.

This sequence joins TRBV6-1 and TRBJ2-1; 9 positions match TRBD2. J gave up 12 bases and V 1 base, and 10 bases lay outside the gene matches. This CDR3 has 15 amino acids. Germline CDR1 and CDR2: MNHNS and SASEGT. The CDR3 loop is CASSEVAGGPYGQFF. The CDR3 DNA sequence: TGTGCCAGCAGTGAAGTGGCGGGAGGGCCGTATGGGCAGTTCTTC.

This sequence joins TRBV19 and TRBJ1-1; D gene unclear. Germline CDR1 is LNHDA and CDR2 is SQIVND (reference sequence). The V and J ends lost 8 bases and 0 bases respectively, with 16 bases between them. The CDR3 covers 15 residues. The CDR3 region has the DNA TGTGCCAGTGTTATGTCTCGGGTCATGAACACTGAAGCTTTCTTT. Its protein product is CASVMSRVMNTEAFF. The full variable domain, in which reference TRBV19 and TRBJ1-1 provide the parts outside the CDR3, is DGGITQSPKYLFRKEGQNVTLSCEQNLNHDAMYWYRQDPGQGLRLIYYSQIVNDFQKGDIAEGYSVSREKKESFPLTVTSAQKNPTAFYLCASVMSRVMNTEAFFGQGTRLTVV.

This rearrangement joins TRBV29-1 to TRBJ2-1; 8 nucleotides align to TRBD2. Germline-derived CDR1 and CDR2 are SQVTM and ANQGSEA. With 1 base clipped from V and 4 bases from J, the junction kept 15 bases outside the gene matches. There are 18 residues in the CDR3. This CDR3 is CSVEGLGSGTTGYNEQFF. As DNA, the CDR3 is TGCAGCGTTGAAGGTTTGGGTAGCGGGACCACGGGGTACAATGAGCAGTTCTTC.

The CDR3 DNA follows: TGTGCCACCTCGAACGCAGGCGCCCTCTACAATGAGCAGTTCTTC. Translated, it gives CATSNAGALYNEQFF. The chain couples TRBV6-5 to TRBJ2-1; D gene ambiguous. Trimming took off 10 bases at V and 3 bases at J, with 19 bases between the two ends. The CDR3 is 15 residues long. Germline assignment: CDR1 MNHEY and CDR2 SVGAGI.

The J gene is TRBJ1-1, the V gene TRBV30; D unresolved. This CDR3 spans 12 amino acids. Germline CDR1 GTSNPN, CDR2 SVGIG (reference sequence). V lost 1 base and J 7 bases, leaving 10 bases between the germline ends. The chain's CDR3 is CAWSGPGLEAFF. The CDR3 nucleotides read TGTGCCTGGAGTGGACCAGGCCTTGAAGCTTTCTTT.

The chain recombines TRBV30 with TRBJ1-2; TRBD1 matches at 8 bases. The CDR3 extends over 15 amino acids. After removal of 2 bases from V and 3 bases from J, the junction contained 8 bases not matched to a gene. CDR1 and CDR2 (germline): GTSNPN, SVGIG (reference sequence). The CDR3 nucleotides read TGTGCCTGGAGTCCAGGGGGCCTACTCGACTATGGCTACACCTTC. This gives the protein CAWSPGGLLDYGYTF.

In this sample, this clone turned up a few times. This chain links TRBV4-2 with TRBJ1-1; D unresolved. The CDR3 has 13 amino acids. CDR1 and CDR2 from the germline V gene are LGHNA and YNFKEQ. V shed 5 bases and J shed 3 bases, with 10 bases lying between them. CDR3 sequence reads: CASSFVPDTEAFF. The DNA for the CDR3 is TGTGCCAGCAGCTTCGTTCCCGACACTGAAGCTTTCTTT.

The chain uses TRBV19 and TRBJ1-5; D unresolved. V was trimmed by 3 bases and J by 5 bases, leaving 8 bases between them. CDR3 length: 13 amino acids. The germline V gene encodes CDR1 LNHDA and CDR2 SQIVND (reference sequence). The CDR3 nucleotides are TGTGCCAGTAGTATGAAAACTGATCAGCCCCAGCATTTT. Protein: CASSMKTDQPQHF.

This sequence joins TRBV7-9 and TRBJ1-2, with D perhaps matching TRBD1 (5 bases). The CDR3 is made up of 15 amino acids. The V and J ends lost 1 base and 9 bases respectively, with 18 bases between them. Germline V gives CDR1 SEHNR, CDR2 FQNEAQ (reference sequence). The CDR3 DNA is TGTGCCAGCAGCTTAGATACTTTCTCCAAGGGGCGCTACACCTTC. Translated, it gives CASSLDTFSKGRYTF.

This clone has a single count. This sequence joins TRBV11-2 and TRBJ2-7; 11 positions agree with TRBD2. Losses at the gene ends were 2 bases for V and 2 bases for J; bases not matched to a gene: 2. Germline CDR1 and CDR2: SGHAT and FQNNGV. The CDR3 totals 15 residues. CDR3 nucleotide sequence: TGTGCCAGCAGCTTACAACTAGCGGGAGCCTACGAGCAGTACTTC. It yields the protein CASSLQLAGAYEQYF.

This clone was detected many times. CDR3 protein: CASSYAPGGSTYEQYV. The CDR3 region has the DNA TGTGCCAGCAGTTACGCCCCTGGCGGGAGTACCTACGAGCAGTACGTC. V usage is TRBV6-6 and J usage is TRBJ2-7; the match to TRBD2 covers 7 bases. V gave up 2 bases and J gave up 2 bases; unmatched junction bases: 9. The CDR3 has 16 amino acids. Germline assignment: CDR1 MNHNY and CDR2 SVGAGI (reference sequence).

The chain combines TRBV7-2 with TRBJ2-3; TRBD2 agrees at 11 bases. CDR3 size: 15 residues. With V trimmed by 5 bases and J by 5 bases, 6 bases remained unmatched. CDR1 SGHTA and CDR2 FQGNSA come from the germline V gene. The CDR3 nucleotides are TGTGCCAGCAGCCTCGGGACTAGCGGATTAGATACGCAGTATTTT. As protein: CASSLGTSGLDTQYF.

In this sample, this clone turned up a few times. The chain combines TRBV5-6 with TRBJ2-7, with TRBD2 identical over 13 bases. Germline lookup yields CDR1 SGHDT and CDR2 YYEEEE. The CDR3 covers 16 residues. Germline trimming cut 4 bases from V and 3 bases from J; bases unmatched to any gene: 7. CDR3 DNA sequence: TGTGCCAGCAGCCCCGGACTAGCGGGAGCCCTCTACGAGCAGTACGTC. This gives the protein CASSPGLAGALYEQYV.